The next 7 T cell receptor beta chains were all read from a single sample in a study of immune characterization of retroperitoneal liposarcoma. TCRdb independently ran MiXCR on the PCR reads; one entry per CDR3 protein. The data contain thousands of distinct CDR3 sequences, roughly 34% of them seen just once; the ten biggest clones take up under 30%. Specimen: tumor tissue. The receptors come from a female donor with retroperitoneal liposarcoma.

This sequence joins TRBV27 and TRBJ2-1; D gene uncertain. Deletions cut 1 base from V and 2 bases from J, with 15 bases between. The CDR3 runs to 17 residues. Germline CDR1 reads MNHEY; CDR2 reads SMNVEV (reference sequence). This CDR3 reads CASSLYGPIGPYNEQFF. The CDR3 nucleotides read TGTGCCAGCAGTTTATATGGCCCTATAGGCCCCTACAATGAGCAGTTCTTC.

In its sample, this clonotype is medium-sized (0.01 to 0.1%). This chain links TRBV7-6 with TRBJ2-2, with 7 bases aligning to TRBD1. Germline V gene sequence: CDR1 SGHVS, CDR2 FNYEAQ. After removal of 5 bases from V and 0 bases from J, the junction contained 6 bases not matched to a gene. This CDR3 contains 16 residues. CDR3 coding DNA: TGTGCCAGCAGCAGCTCCGGGACAGCGAACACCGGGGAGCTGTTTTTT. Encoded protein: CASSSSGTANTGELFF.

In DNA, the CDR3 is TGTGCCAGCAGCGACAGGGGCCAAGAGACCCAGTACTTC. The encoded protein is CASSDRGQETQYF. The V call is TRBV12-3 or TRBV12-4, the J call TRBJ2-1, with 8 bases lining up with TRBD1. Matching the DNA end better, TRBJ2-5 makes the J call doubtful. The CDR3 has 13 residues.

The sample holds a few counts of this clonotype. CDR3 region: CASSGGGGGGGTQYF. CDR3 nucleotides: TGTGCCAGCAGTGGTGGGGGAGGGGGGGGCGGGACCCAGTACTTC. This sequence joins TRBV6-1 and TRBJ2-5; D is possibly TRBD2 (7 bases). CDR1 and CDR2 (germline): MNHNS, SASEGT. V lost 4 bases and J 7 bases, leaving 19 bases between the germline ends. This CDR3 spans 15 amino acids.

This clonotype turned up a few times. The gene calls are TRBV6-1 and TRBJ1-1; tentative D call: TRBD1 (5 bases). Germline V gene data show CDR1 as MNHNS and CDR2 as SASEGT. The CDR3 sequence is 13 residues long. V lost 11 bases and J lost 4, with 17 bases in between. The CDR3 protein is CAVGQAGGTEAFF. The CDR3 coding sequence is TGTGCCGTGGGGCAGGCGGGGGGCACTGAAGCTTTCTTT.

The rearrangement joins TRBV6-7 to TRBJ2-1, with 10 positions matching TRBD1. TRBV6-7 counts as an open reading frame of uncertain function. Unmatched junction bases numbered 25, after V lost 4 bases and J lost 13 bases. This CDR3 has 19 residues. The CDR3 loop is CASSSAPLGQGRAEETQFF. The CDR3, as DNA: TGTGCCAGCAGTTCCGCACCTCTGGGACAGGGGCGAGCGGAAGAGACCCAGTTCTTC.

This clonotype was counted between two and nine times. The CDR3 DNA is TGCGCCAGCAGTGATCCGGATGTGGAGCAGTTCTTC. Its protein is CASSDPDVEQFF. The chain links TRBV10-1 to TRBJ2-1; no clear D gene. V was trimmed by 3 bases and J by 10 bases, leaving 10 bases between them. CDR3 length: 12 amino acids. Germline V CDR1 and CDR2: WNHNN, SYGVQD (reference sequence).